The clone carrying this T cell receptor (beta chain) was recorded once. Here immunoSEQ multiplex PCR was the method, and the copy in TCRdb shows in-frame clones only, minus some. This repertoire shows more than 95,000 clones, roughly 90% found once; its top ten account for 1.5% to 2%. These data come from a study of control samples from healthy donors and cancer patients. V lost 1 base to trimming and J lost 0 bases, with 13 bases between them. Looked up from germline, CDR1 is SGHAT and CDR2 is FQNNGV. CDR3 length: 17 residues. This TCR was recovered from a man aged 18 to 29 in good health. The specimen sequenced was blood. The genes are TRBV11-2 and TRBJ1-3; D may be TRBD1 (5 bases). In DNA form, the CDR3 reads TGTGCCAGCAGCTTAGGGTACGGGGCACACTCTGGAAACACCATATATTTT. Its protein is CASSLGYGAHSGNTIYF.